This entry features one T cell receptor (beta chain) sequence. Its antigen remains unknown. Unmatched junction bases numbered 6, after V lost 4 bases and J lost 4 bases. Germline assignment: CDR1 SGHDT and CDR2 YYEEEE. The CDR3 is 16 amino acids. This sample was taken from a study of cytomegalovirus exposure and HLA in healthy donors. Findings and caveats of the study: Analyses of presence and absence presupposed an approximately uniform sequencing depth across donors.

60 Vbeta and 13 Jbeta primers were used in PCR. Using immunoSEQ multiplex PCR, the repertoire was profiled, and TCRdb retains in-frame clones only, with some absent. The sample yields 75,000 to 90,000 clones, 74% seen once. The V call is TRBV5-6, the J call TRBJ2-5, with TRBD2 matching over 14 bases. This sequence originates from a young man in good health and CMV-seropositive. Sequenced material: PBMCs. CDR3 loop: CASSRGTSGRRETQYF. CDR3 DNA: TGTGCCAGCAGCCGCGGGACTAGCGGGAGAAGAGAGACCCAGTACTTC.